This T cell receptor (beta chain) was captured in a study of post-analysis software for immune sequencing data (dated by TCRdb to the mid-2010s). At the level of the whole study: Relapsing-remitting, secondary progressive and progressive-relapsing multiple sclerosis were recorded as disease courses, and subtype annotation was lacking for some patients. The patient repertoires were set against eleven to twelve previously published healthy control repertoires from donors whose ages ranged from about 6 to 27 years. A subset of samples was prepared in parallel using single-end sample barcoding, then pooled and co-amplified after Illumina adapter ligation.

The cysteine opens and the phenylalanine closes a CDR3 of 14 amino acids. The kept DNA is CDR3 alone, 42 bases in frame from the first base. The germline V gene sets CDR1 to MNHNS and CDR2 to SASEGT. V ends up 3 bases short and J 7 bases short, with an unmatched junction base count of 8. TCR beta repertoires were profiled from peripheral blood of 13 young patients with multiple sclerosis to demonstrate the VDJtools post-analysis software. The patients with multiple sclerosis were children and adolescents between about 6 and 17 years of age. General study outcomes and caveats: Patients showed significantly higher frequencies than controls for a handful of TRBV segments, among them TRBV5-6, TRBV5-1 and TRBV20-1. Compared with controls, multiple sclerosis patients had significantly lower normalized Chao1 diversity, a finding suggesting substantial peripheral T-cell clonal expansion. Strong co-clustering of samples prepared in the same batch was shown by direct clustering with F measure, prompting a batch-effect correction. The control group was slightly older than the multiple sclerosis patient group.

Library preparation was by PCR. TCRdb records Illumina HiSeq 2500 as the sequencer. To reduce PCR and sequencing biases, unique molecular identifiers were incorporated into the TCR beta cDNA libraries. About 500,000 cDNA molecules were obtained for every 1 to 10 million input T cells, so each molecule roughly corresponded to one T cell. Patient libraries were prepared and sequenced with the same protocol used for the earlier healthy control dataset. Within a given batch, samples were prepared together, multiplexed and sequenced on the same HiSeq lane. The paper's data handling went like this. MIGEC handled the raw barcoded reads, throwing out single-read molecular identifier groups before consensus assembly and CDR3 extraction. Clonotype tables were post-analysed with VDJtools, and diversity was normalized by down-sampling all datasets to the smallest sample size. To correct batch-related cross-sample contamination, repertoire overlap clustering matched CDR3 amino acid sequences but not nucleotide sequences. The raw public reads went through TCRdb reprocessing: fastp at Q25, MiXCR clone calling, in-frame beta chains kept. Merged by CDR3 protein, the rows form single entries marked with the most common genes and DNA. These V and J calls originate from TCRdb's pipeline instead of the authors' own analysis. This sample holds about 540,000 distinct CDR3 sequences; approximately 31% were observed only once. The leading ten clones occupy 5% to 6% of the sample.

Concerning this clonotype: Its antigen specificity is not known. No clone much larger than this one lies a single base away; base qualities are absent.

This chain joins TRBV6-1 to TRBJ1-1; 7 central nucleotides agree with TRBD1. The sequence was obtained from a girl younger than 18 with multiple sclerosis. The sample was blood. The nucleotide sequence is given as TGTGCCAGCAGTGAGGGGGGACAGTGGGATGAAGCTTTCTTT. Its translation is CASSEGGQWDEAFF.